The 10 T cell receptor beta chains given below trace back to one sample, sequenced in a study of T cell responses to AZD1222 COVID-19 vaccine. This table comes from immunoSEQ multiplex PCR, and its TCRdb copy is limited to in-frame clones, with some not included. The top ten hold about 4.5% of the sample, which has over 150,000 clones, 90% to 95% seen once. The material sequenced was peripheral blood, taken on day 0 of MenACWY control vaccination. The receptors here all came from an adult in good health.

This rearrangement joins TRBV21-1 to TRBJ1-1; TRBD1 is the table's D call, not checked against the DNA. TRBV21-1 is a pseudogene. The CDR3 runs 14 residues. CDR3 bases: TGTGCCAGCAGCAAGGGGACAGGGAGGACTGAAGCTTTCTTT. Protein sequence: CASSKGTGRTEAFF.

The CDR3 loop reads CASRDRVSDTQYF. Written as DNA, the CDR3 is TGTGCCAGCAGAGACAGGGTATCGGATACGCAGTATTTT. The chain combines TRBV21-1 with TRBJ2-3; the table assigns TRBD1, which was not confirmed against the DNA. TRBV21-1 is a listed pseudogene. This CDR3 is 13 amino acids long.

Concerning this clone itself: Its ends do not fully match the called genes, so a read error is possible. V gene TRBV19 combines with J gene TRBJ1-6; D may be TRBD1 (5 bases). CDR3 size: 13 residues. Germline lookup yields CDR1 LNHDA and CDR2 SQIVND (reference sequence). This CDR3 reads CASSVEGRSPLHF. The CDR3 DNA reads as TGTGCCAGTAGTGTAGAGGGACGTTCACCCCTCCACTTT.

The rearrangement joins TRBV6-2 or TRBV6-3 to TRBJ2-7; 9 bases align to TRBD1. Trimming at V came to 3 bases and at J to 2 bases, leaving 5 bases not matched to a gene. The CDR3 consists of 15 residues. CDR1 and CDR2 (germline): MNHEY, SVGEGT. The CDR3 bases are TGTGCCAGCAGTTATACCGGGACAGGGCCCTACGAGCAGTACTTC. It specifies CASSYTGTGPYEQYF.

The chain recombines TRBV6-2 or TRBV6-3 with TRBJ2-1; 14 bases agree with TRBD2. Germline loops: CDR1 MNHEY, CDR2 SVGEGT. This CDR3 comprises 17 residues. V trimming: 4 bases; J trimming: 6 bases; junction bases outside the gene matches: 8. In DNA form, the CDR3 reads TGTGCCAGCAGTTCCCCCTGGACTAGCGGGAGGAGCAATGAGCAGTTCTTC. Translating it yields CASSSPWTSGRSNEQFF.

The chain carries TRBV3-1 (or the pseudogene TRBV3-2) and TRBJ2-5, with TRBD1 as a possible D gene (6 bases). V lost 4 bases, J lost 2 bases, and 8 bases lay in between. Germline lookup yields CDR1 LGHDT and CDR2 YNNKEL (reference sequence). The CDR3 is 13 residues long. CDR3 sequence: CASSRDIQETQYF. DNA for the CDR3: TGTGCCAGCAGCCGGGACATTCAAGAGACCCAGTACTTC.

V gene TRBV28 combines with J gene TRBJ1-6; no firm D call. Germline V CDR1 and CDR2: MDHEN, SYDVKM. V lost 5 bases and J lost 6, with 5 bases in between. The CDR3 has 12 amino acids. The CDR3: CASSPPNSPLHF. CDR3 nucleotides: TGTGCCAGCAGTCCCCCTAATTCACCCCTCCACTTT.

V gene TRBV7-8 combines with J gene TRBJ2-7, with unresolved D. The germline CDR1 and CDR2 sequences are SGHVS and FQNEAQ. V was cut by 5 bases and J by 5 bases, with 16 bases left in between. CDR3 size: 14 residues. Here the CDR3 DNA reads TGTGCCAGCAGCCGCTTCAGGAATAGGGACGAGCAGTACTTC. Translation gives CASSRFRNRDEQYF.

This sequence joins TRBV19 and TRBJ2-1; 11 nucleotides agree with TRBD2. J lost 4 bases, V lost 5 bases, and 13 bases had no gene match. Germline CDR1 and CDR2: LNHDA and SQIVND (reference sequence). The CDR3 loop spans 18 amino acids. CDR3 loop: CASSPRSGRVGRYNEQFF. The CDR3 DNA reads as TGTGCCAGTAGTCCCCGTAGCGGGAGGGTCGGTCGGTACAATGAGCAGTTCTTC.

The V call is TRBV28, the J call TRBJ2-7; 9 bases fit TRBD2. Germline V CDR1 and CDR2: MDHEN, SYDVKM. Losses at the gene ends were 7 bases for V and 3 bases for J; bases not matched to a gene: 10. The CDR3 length is 15 residues. CDR3 DNA sequence: TGTGCCAGCACAACCGGCGGGAGGGACAACTACGAGCAGTACTTC. Amino acid sequence: CASTTGGRDNYEQYF.